This T cell receptor beta chain was found in a study of blood T cells in healthy people across ages (dated by TCRdb to about 2015). General notes on the study: In model experiments, roughly one uniquely barcoded TCR beta cDNA molecule per two T cells was captured by template switching. The study measured age-related changes in TCR beta repertoire diversity using deep sequencing normalized with unique cDNA molecular identifiers. The donors were split into four age groups: young (average approximately 16 years), middle-aged (more than 35), aged (over 55) and long-lived (about 82). To avoid experimental bias, donors of different ages were distributed randomly across sequencing lanes. The study analyzed two additional independent replicas of 1 million unique cDNA reads from the same blood draw for two donors, one aged 18 to 30 and one aged 80 or older.

Comment on this clonotype: Its antigen has not been determined. Within one base of it there is no much larger clone, and no base qualities were kept.

The study at large found these results: Because the CMV infection status of the donors was unknown, age-related changes in expanded clonotypes may potentially have been confounded. Estimates of total diversity from one million sequenced T cells were regarded as lower bounds and underestimates. Compared with the aged group, more naive CD4+ T cells, fewer expanded clones and increased TCR diversity were shown by the long-lived group, suggesting age selection. There was a strong correlation between observed TCR beta diversity and the percentage of naive T cells measured by flow cytometry. As age increased, observed TCR beta diversity per million T cells dropped in a roughly linear way, and a significant reduction was already evident by age roughly 40. Bulk unsorted PBMC profiling prevented conclusive comparison of naive and antigen-experienced compartments.

The roughly 37 donors, aged 6 to 90 years, were systemically healthy Caucasian individuals from Russia. Each donor gave approximately 9.3 milliliters of peripheral blood, collected into EDTA-treated Vacutainer tubes. PBMCs were isolated by Ficoll-Paque density-gradient centrifugation, with at least 7 million obtained per sample. Trizol reagent was used to extract total RNA from PBMCs, with at least 5 micrograms per sample. The percentages of naive CD45RAhigh/CD27high T cells were determined by flow cytometry on a PBMC aliquot from every donor. The CDR3 covers 17 residues, taking in both the cysteine and the phenylalanine. Only the CDR3 portion is preserved as DNA: 51 bases, with reading frame beginning at the first base. The junction shows trimming of 3 bases on V and 6 bases on J, and the gene matches do not reach 13 bases of it. The library was prepared using 5' RACE. Data came from an Illumina HiSeq 2500. A second roughly 6 to 11 cycle PCR used a sample-barcoded 5' primer and a J-beta primer mix. A unique molecular identifier was introduced onto each TCR beta cDNA molecule by a template-switch 5' adaptor carrying 12 random nucleotides. Each sample yielded at least 2.5 million CDR3-containing paired-end reads. The Mint cDNA synthesis kit, primed by a TRBC-specific oligonucleotide, was used to synthesize first-strand cDNA from all RNA. Following uracil-DNA glycosylase treatment, a first 18-cycle PCR with universal primers M1SS and BC2_uni_R was performed on all cDNA. On the study's bioinformatics: For normalization, 1 million high-quality reads, each with a distinct molecular identifier, were randomly selected from each sample. Instead of being binned into consensus sequences, reads with shared molecular identifiers were discarded. MiTCR, set to a Q25 quality threshold and the strictest error-elimination algorithm, was used for CDR3 identification, clonotype clustering and error correction. Lower-bound total TCR beta diversity was estimated with a nonparametric unseen species model using Euler transformation. TCRdb handled the public reads itself, with Q25 trimming in fastp and clone calling in MiXCR, and kept productive beta chains. Each entry merges the rows of one CDR3 protein and shows their most common DNA and genes. The V and J calls come from TCRdb's annotation, not from the publication. This sample lists about 970,000 distinct CDR3 sequences; about 51% were detected once. 20% to 25% of the sample lies in the top ten.

Specimen: blood. The TCR comes from a woman aged 55-70 years in good health. The receptor chain draws on TRBV12-3 or TRBV12-4 and TRBJ2-7; TRBD2 aligns with 11 central bases. The CDR3 sequence is CASSFSGTSGHRGEQYF. At the DNA level, the sequence is TGTGCCAGCAGTTTTTCCGGGACTAGCGGCCACCGGGGCGAGCAGTACTTC.